This TCR beta chain was identified in a study of blood T cell repertoires in COVID-19. In the study overall: Samples representing acute and convalescent COVID-19 were sourced from the United States, Italy and Spain. In each case, the material was cDNA or gDNA derived from T cells, B-cell-depleted T cells, or PBMCs.

The authors' processing: Counts of nucleated cells, estimated from reference gene primer amplification, were obtained. Method: immunoSEQ multiplex PCR; TCRdb's copy keeps in-frame clones and lacks some. The V and J calls and clone size are taken from that table; D and trimming were inferred from the DNA. The sample has around 93,000 clones; just under 90% are singletons. The CDR3 loop spans 17 amino acids. Trimming shortened V by 9 bases and J by 4 bases, and 26 bases separated the two germline ends. The germline V gene encodes CDR1 SNHLY and CDR2 FYNNEI. The sample taken for sequencing was peripheral blood. V usage is TRBV2 and J usage is TRBJ2-3, with a possible D match to TRBD1 (5 bases). The receptor was derived from a human donor in a cohort sampled during active COVID-19. This CDR3 reads CARGKTSGSNLPDTQYF. The CDR3 DNA reads TGTGCCAGAGGAAAGACGTCAGGGTCCAACCTCCCAGATACGCAGTATTTT.